Listed here are 26 T cell receptor beta chains from one sample, sequenced in a study of blood T cell repertoires in COVID-19. Here immunoSEQ multiplex PCR was the method, and the copy in TCRdb shows in-frame clones only, minus some. Here the sample spans about 190,000 clones, around 85% being singletons. Sequencing used PBMCs or T cells enriched from blood (not recorded which). These TCRs come from a woman aged 25 to 45 who had recovered from COVID-19.

CDR3 loop: CASSQYGQGWSPLHF. In nucleotides, the CDR3 is TGTGCCAGCAGCCAATACGGACAGGGCTGGTCACCCCTCCACTTT. The chain links TRBV14 to TRBJ1-6, with 8 bases identical to TRBD1. V lost 2 bases to trimming and J lost 10 bases; unmatched junction nucleotides: 7. The germline V gene encodes CDR1 SGHDN and CDR2 FVKESK. The CDR3 runs 15 residues. Full variable domain (missing parts from reference TRBV14 and TRBJ1-6): EAGVTQFPSHSVIEKGQTVTLRCDPISGHDNLYWYRRVMGKEIKFLLHFVKESKQDESGMPNNRFLAERTGGTYSTLKVQPAELEDSGVYFCASSQYGQGWSPLHFGNGTRLTVT.

The chain couples TRBV5-8 to TRBJ1-2; 7 bases are shared with TRBD1. V shed 6 bases, J shed 5 bases, and the junction held 10 bases outside the gene matches. The CDR3 is 14 amino acids. Germline CDR1 reads SGHTS; CDR2 reads YDEGEE. The CDR3 region is CASKPEQGFYGYTF. For the CDR3, the DNA is TGTGCCAGCAAGCCTGAACAGGGGTTTTATGGCTACACCTTC.

This clone has a handful of counts. The chain has TRBV9 and TRBJ1-2, with D tentatively TRBD1 (6 bases). The CDR3 runs to 16 residues. Trimming stripped 0 bases from V and 4 bases from J, with 16 bases between. Germline assignment: CDR1 SGDLS and CDR2 YYNGEE. The CDR3 region has the DNA TGTGCCAGCAGCGTAGGGGCAGGGGCCCTAACCTATGGCTACACCTTC. Translation gives CASSVGAGALTYGYTF.

V is TRBV4-2 and J is TRBJ2-4; 12 bases are shared with TRBD2. V was clipped by 3 bases and J by 2 bases; unmatched bases: 8. This CDR3 is 18 amino acids long. Germline V gene data show CDR1 as LGHNA and CDR2 as YNFKEQ. The CDR3 spells CASSQSLAGGRTKNIQYF. Here the CDR3 DNA reads TGTGCCAGCAGCCAGTCGCTAGCGGGAGGGCGTACCAAAAACATTCAGTACTTC.

This clone showed up just once. CDR3 DNA: TGTGCCAGCAGTTTTTCCCCGGGACAAGAAAGGGGCTACACCTTC. It yields the protein CASSFSPGQERGYTF. The chain has TRBV6-4 and TRBJ1-2; possible D gene TRBD1, 6 bases. The CDR3 has 15 residues. Trimming took 5 bases from V and 8 from J, leaving 21 bases between them. The germline gives CDR1 MRHNA, CDR2 SNTAGT.

The chain employs TRBV29-1 and TRBJ2-3; the match to TRBD2 covers 12 bases. CDR1 is SQVTM, CDR2 ANQGSEA, per germline. V lost 3 bases to trimming and J lost 11 bases; unmatched junction nucleotides: 6. The CDR3 spans 13 residues. CDR3 DNA: TGCAGCGTTGAGCGACTAGCGGGGGTGGTGCAGTATTTT. The encoded protein is CSVERLAGVVQYF.

This rearrangement joins TRBV7-9 to TRBJ1-3; D not certain. Germline CDR1 SEHNR, CDR2 FQNEAQ (reference sequence). Trimming took 6 bases from V and 0 from J, leaving 6 bases between them. The CDR3 sequence is 13 residues long. CDR3 in DNA: TGTGCCAGCAGTCGACACTCTGGAAACACCATATATTTT. This encodes CASSRHSGNTIYF.

The CDR3: CSASLRGRQYF. Here the CDR3 DNA reads TGCAGTGCTAGTCTCAGGGGGCGGCAGTACTTC. V is TRBV20-1 and J is TRBJ2-7; 8 bases map to TRBD1. Per the germline V gene, CDR1 is DFQATT and CDR2 is SNEGSKA (reference sequence). The CDR3 totals 11 residues. Trimming removed 3 bases from V and 9 bases from J; junction bases left unmatched: 4.

The V and J genes are TRBV7-2 and TRBJ1-5, with TRBD1 identical over 9 bases. After removal of 5 bases from V and 2 bases from J, the junction contained 4 bases not matched to a gene. CDR1 is SGHTA and CDR2 is FQGNSA in the germline V gene. CDR3 length equals 15 residues. CDR3 nucleotide sequence: TGTGCCAGCAGCCCACGGACAGGGGGCAATCAGCCCCAGCATTTT. Translating gives CASSPRTGGNQPQHF.

The V and J genes are TRBV5-1 and TRBJ1-2; D may be TRBD1 (5 bases). Looked up from germline, CDR1 is SGHRS and CDR2 is YFSETQ. V shed 4 bases and J shed 6 bases, with 13 bases lying between them. The CDR3 covers 13 residues. The CDR3 coding sequence is TGCGCCAGCAGCCTCCAGGGCGGGGATGGCTACACCTTC. This codes for CASSLQGGDGYTF.

The chain joins TRBV5-4 to TRBJ2-1, with D possibly being TRBD2 (5 bases). V lost 0 bases and J 13 bases, leaving 11 bases between the germline ends. Germline CDR1 is SGHNT and CDR2 is YYREEE (reference sequence). The CDR3 is 12 residues long. The CDR3 protein is CASSLAEGLQFF. CDR3 nucleotides: TGTGCCAGCAGCTTGGCCGAGGGTTTACAGTTCTTC.

The chain recombines TRBV4-2 with TRBJ1-1, with 7 nucleotides matching TRBD1. The CDR3 is 15 residues long. With 4 bases clipped from V and 8 bases from J, the junction kept 13 bases outside the gene matches. CDR1 and CDR2 (germline): LGHNA, YNFKEQ. The CDR3 is CASSRSRDSLLEAFF. Written as DNA, the CDR3 is TGTGCCAGCAGCCGATCCCGGGACAGCCTCCTCGAAGCTTTCTTT.

The CDR3 DNA sequence: TGTGCCAGCAGCTTAGGAGGGGGCGCGGGTGAAAAACTGTTTTTT. Amino acids: CASSLGGGAGEKLFF. The chain is built from TRBV13 and TRBJ1-4; 7 nucleotides line up with TRBD1. J lost 7 bases, V lost 0 bases, and 5 bases had no gene match. The V gene's germline CDR1 is PRHDT and CDR2 FYEKMQ (reference sequence). The CDR3 is 15 amino acids.

The chain couples TRBV2 to TRBJ2-6, with 10 bases fitting TRBD1. V lost 6 bases to trimming and J lost 2 bases; unmatched junction nucleotides: 7. This CDR3 region has 17 residues. CDR1 is SNHLY and CDR2 is FYNNEI in the germline V gene. Here the CDR3 reads CASSPTGGETGANVLTF. CDR3 nucleotides: TGTGCCAGCAGCCCGACAGGGGGCGAAACTGGGGCCAACGTCCTGACTTTC.

This clone showed up just a few times. The chain joins TRBV6-4 to TRBJ2-3; 9 bases match TRBD1. CDR1 is MRHNA and CDR2 is SNTAGT in the germline V gene. Trimming at V came to 3 bases and at J to 7 bases, leaving 5 bases not matched to a gene. The CDR3 is 14 residues long. The CDR3 region is CASSEGQGGNTQYF. CDR3 bases: TGTGCCAGCAGTGAGGGACAGGGAGGGAATACGCAGTATTTT.

CDR3 sequence reads: CASSEPGQGRGEKLFF. The CDR3 nucleotides read TGTGCCAGCAGTGAACCGGGACAGGGAAGAGGTGAAAAACTGTTTTTT. The V call is TRBV2, the J call TRBJ1-4, with TRBD1 identical over 9 bases. V lost 2 bases and J lost 7; bases outside the gene matches: 8. CDR3 size: 16 residues. Germline V lookup: CDR1 SNHLY, CDR2 FYNNEI.

The chain recombines TRBV3-1 (or the pseudogene TRBV3-2) with TRBJ2-3, with TRBD2 matching over 7 bases. Losses at the gene ends were 3 bases for V and 2 bases for J; bases not matched to a gene: 8. CDR3 length: 16 residues. Per the germline V gene, CDR1 is LGHDT and CDR2 is YNNKEL (reference sequence). CDR3 nucleotide sequence: TGTGCCAGCAGCCACGTTTCGGGAGGAATCACAGATACGCAGTATTTT. It is translated as CASSHVSGGITDTQYF.

The genes are TRBV28 and TRBJ1-5; maybe TRBD1 (5 bases). The CDR3 covers 13 residues. V lost 3 bases and J lost 5, with 8 bases in between. Germline V gene sequence: CDR1 MDHEN, CDR2 SYDVKM. The CDR3 here is CASSFRDDQPQHF. As DNA, the CDR3 is TGTGCCAGCAGTTTCAGGGATGATCAGCCCCAGCATTTT. The full variable domain, in which reference TRBV28 and TRBJ1-5 provide the parts outside the CDR3, is DVKVTQSSRYLVKRTGEKVFLECVQDMDHENMFWYRQDPGLGLRLIYFSYDVKMKEKGDIPEGYSVSREKKERFSLILESASTNQTSMYLCASSFRDDQPQHFGDGTRLSIL.

V gene TRBV20-1 combines with J gene TRBJ2-7; D not certain. V gave up 2 bases and J gave up 6 bases, with 8 bases separating them. CDR1 and CDR2 from the germline V gene are DFQATT and SNEGSKA (reference sequence). CDR3 size: 11 residues. As DNA, the CDR3 is TGCAGTGCTAGAACCGGGTCCGAGCAGTACTTC. This codes for CSARTGSEQYF.

J is TRBJ2-3 and V is TRBV20-1; no reliable D call. Trimming took 5 bases from V and 3 from J, leaving 6 bases between them. Looked up from germline, CDR1 is DFQATT and CDR2 is SNEGSKA (reference sequence). CDR3 size: 11 residues. CDR3 residues: CSAFRTDTQYF. In DNA, the CDR3 is TGCAGTGCTTTCAGGACAGATACGCAGTATTTT.

The chain couples TRBV7-2 to TRBJ2-7, with 7 bases lining up with TRBD2. Germline CDR1 reads SGHTA; CDR2 reads FQGNSA. The J segment lost 3 bases and the V segment lost 0 bases, leaving 5 bases of the junction unmatched. CDR3 length: 15 amino acids. The CDR3, as DNA: TGTGCCAGCAGCTTAGCTCTCGCGGGAGTCTACGAGCAGTACTTC. Translated: CASSLALAGVYEQYF.

This clone showed up just a few times. The V call is TRBV2, the J call TRBJ2-7, with TRBD2 as a possible D gene (6 bases). The CDR3 covers 14 residues. The V gene lost 7 bases and the J gene lost 0 bases, with 13 bases spanning the gap. Germline-derived CDR1 and CDR2 are SNHLY and FYNNEI. CDR3: CASIRGSSSYEQYV. In DNA, the CDR3 is TGTGCCAGCATTCGGGGGAGTAGCTCCTACGAGCAGTACGTC.

The count of this clone is one. This chain links TRBV7-3 with TRBJ2-1; 7 bases map to TRBD2. This CDR3 is 16 amino acids long. J was trimmed by 6 bases and V by 5 bases; bases with no gene match: 13. Germline V lookup: CDR1 SGHTA, CDR2 FQGTGA. This chain's CDR3 is CASSHLGGSGGNEQFF. The CDR3 DNA reads TGTGCCAGCAGCCACCTAGGCGGGAGTGGCGGCAATGAGCAGTTCTTC.

The chain uses TRBV7-6 and TRBJ2-2; a weak D match, TRBD2 (7 bases). Between the trimmed V and J ends, which lost 0 bases and 6 bases, there was a span of 14 bases. The germline V gene has CDR1 SGHVS and CDR2 FNYEAQ. This CDR3 is 16 amino acids long. CDR3 nucleotide sequence: TGTGCCAGCAGCTTAGCGGGGGGGCATATCCCCGGGGAGCTGTTTTTT. Protein: CASSLAGGHIPGELFF.

The V call is TRBV28, the J call TRBJ1-1; D call uncertain. V was shortened by 10 bases and J by 11 bases, with 8 bases between the two germline ends. CDR1 is MDHEN, CDR2 SYDVKM, per germline. The CDR3 loop spans 8 amino acids. Here the CDR3 reads CATQRAFF. In nucleotides, the CDR3 is TGTGCCACTCAGAGGGCTTTCTTT.

This clone was counted a single time. The chain carries TRBV5-8 and TRBJ1-5; 8 bases are shared with TRBD1. The CDR3 extends over 15 amino acids. Germline trimming cut 4 bases from V and 3 bases from J; bases unmatched to any gene: 6. From germline, CDR1 is SGHTS and CDR2 YDEGEE. CDR3 sequence reads: CASSSGQGPNQPQHF. The CDR3 DNA sequence: TGTGCCAGCAGCAGTGGACAGGGACCCAATCAGCCCCAGCATTTT.